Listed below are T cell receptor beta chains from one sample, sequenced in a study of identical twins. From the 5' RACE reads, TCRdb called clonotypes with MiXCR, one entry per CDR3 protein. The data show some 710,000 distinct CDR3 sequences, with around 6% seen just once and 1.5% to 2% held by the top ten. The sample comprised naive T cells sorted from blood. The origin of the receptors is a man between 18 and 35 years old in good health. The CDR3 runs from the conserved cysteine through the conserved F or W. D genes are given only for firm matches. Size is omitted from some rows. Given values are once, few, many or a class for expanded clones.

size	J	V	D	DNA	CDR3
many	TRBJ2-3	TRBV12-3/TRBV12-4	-	TGTGCCAGCAGTTTCATGGATTTCACAGATACGCAGTATTTT	CASSFMDFTDTQYF
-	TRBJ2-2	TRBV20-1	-	TGCAGTGCTAGATTTAGCGGCTGGAACACCGGGGAGCTGTTTTTT	CSARFSGWNTGELFF
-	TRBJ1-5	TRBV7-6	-	TGTGCCAGCAGCCCTTGGGGACGAAATCAGCCCCAGCATTTT	CASSPWGRNQPQHF
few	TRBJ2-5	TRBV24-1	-	TGTGCCACCAGTGATGTTCCAGAAGAGACCCAGTACTTC	CATSDVPEETQYF
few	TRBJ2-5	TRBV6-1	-	TGTGCCAGCAAGGGAGAGACGATCCAAGAGACCCAGTACTTC	CASKGETIQETQYF
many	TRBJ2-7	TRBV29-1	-	TGCAGCGCCAACCTAGGGGCCTACGAGCAGTACTTC	CSANLGAYEQYF
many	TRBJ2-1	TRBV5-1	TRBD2	TGCGCCAGCAGCACAGTAAGCGGGGGGGGCTCCTACAATGAGCAGTTCTTC	CASSTVSGGGSYNEQFF
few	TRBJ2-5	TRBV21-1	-	TGTGCCAGCAGGGACGAGTTTCGGGAGACCCAGTACTTC	CASRDEFRETQYF
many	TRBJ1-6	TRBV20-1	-	TGCAGTGCTAGGGGTAAAAGCTCCTATAATTCACCCCTCCACTTT	CSARGKSSYNSPLHF
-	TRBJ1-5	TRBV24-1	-	TGTGCCACCAGTGATTTAGAGGGGCCCCAGCATTTT	CATSDLEGPQHF
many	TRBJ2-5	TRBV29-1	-	TGCAGCGTTGGCCCCTCGACTAAAGAGACCCAGTACTTC	CSVGPSTKETQYF
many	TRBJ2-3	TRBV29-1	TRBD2	TGCAGCGGCCGAGCAGCGGGAGTCACAGATACGCAGTATTTT	CSGRAAGVTDTQYF
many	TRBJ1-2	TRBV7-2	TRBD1	TGTGCCAGCAGCTTAGTTGGGACAGCTAACTATGGCTACACCTTC	CASSLVGTANYGYTF
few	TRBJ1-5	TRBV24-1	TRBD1	TGTGCCACCAGCGGACAGGGGGGTAGCAATCAGCCCCAGCATTTT	CATSGQGGSNQPQHF
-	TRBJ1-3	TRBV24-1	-	TGTGCCACCAGTGCAGGAGCGGGAAACACCATATATTTT	CATSAGAGNTIYF
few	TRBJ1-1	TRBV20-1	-	TGCAGTGCTAGTGGTGGGCCAGGGTACACTGAAGCTTTCTTT	CSASGGPGYTEAFF
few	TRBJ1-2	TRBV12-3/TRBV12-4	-	TGTGCCAGCAGTTTATTTCCAGGGGCGGGGGGCTACACCTTC	CASSLFPGAGGYTF
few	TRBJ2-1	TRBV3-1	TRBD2	TGTGCCAGCAGCCGGCAGACTAGCGTCAATGAGCAGTTCTTC	CASSRQTSVNEQFF
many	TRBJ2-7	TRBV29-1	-	TGCAGTGGAGCCGGGAGCGGCTACGAGCAGTACTTC	CSGAGSGYEQYF
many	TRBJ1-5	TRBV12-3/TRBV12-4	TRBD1	TGTGCCAGCACCTGGGGACAGTGGGATCAGCCCCAGCATTTT	CASTWGQWDQPQHF
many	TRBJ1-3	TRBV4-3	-	TGCGCCAGCAGCCTGGGGGTTACTGGAAACACCATATATTTT	CASSLGVTGNTIYF
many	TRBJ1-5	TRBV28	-	TGTGCCAGCAGTCCTCACAAGGGAAGTCAGCCCCAGCATTTT	CASSPHKGSQPQHF
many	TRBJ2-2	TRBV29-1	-	TGCAGCGTTGAAGATATAGCGACCGGGGAGCTGTTTTTT	CSVEDIATGELFF
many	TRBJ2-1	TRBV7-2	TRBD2	TGTGCCAGCAGGGGAGGGCCCAATGAGCAGTTCTTC	CASRGGPNEQFF
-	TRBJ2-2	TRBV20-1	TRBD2	TGCAGTGCGACGACTAGCGGACATAACACCGGGGAGCTGTTTTTT	CSATTSGHNTGELFF
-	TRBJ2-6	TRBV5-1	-	TGCGCCAGCAGCTTGGTACTCTCAACCACTGGGGCCAACGTCCTGACTTTC	CASSLVLSTTGANVLTF
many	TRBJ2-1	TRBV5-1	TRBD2	TGCGCCAGCAGCTTACCGGGGACTAGCGGGATCAATGAGCAGTTCTTC	CASSLPGTSGINEQFF
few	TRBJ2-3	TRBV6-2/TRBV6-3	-	TGTGCCAGCATCCCCGGGGCTTATGGTATGCCAGATACGCAGTATTTT	CASIPGAYGMPDTQYF
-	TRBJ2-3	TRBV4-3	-	TGCGCCAGCAGCCGAAACTCAGGACAGAGCACAGATACGCAGTATTTT	CASSRNSGQSTDTQYF
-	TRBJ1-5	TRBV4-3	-	TGCGCCAGCAGCCAAGATGGGGGGCGCGATCAGCCCCAGCATTTT	CASSQDGGRDQPQHF
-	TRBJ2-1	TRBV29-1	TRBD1	TGCAGCACCCGAGACCGACAGGGTTTCAATGAGCAGTTCTTC	CSTRDRQGFNEQFF
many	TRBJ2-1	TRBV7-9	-	TGTGCCAGCAGCTTAGGTCTAGGAGGGGGCGGTGAGCAGTTCTTC	CASSLGLGGGGEQFF
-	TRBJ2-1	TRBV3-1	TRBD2	TGTGCCAGCAGCCAAGATCGGGGAGGGACTAGGGGAAGGCGTGAGCAGTTCTTC	CASSQDRGGTRGRREQFF
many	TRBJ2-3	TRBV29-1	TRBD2	TGCAGCGTTCGGGGGGTACACACAGATACGCAGTATTTT	CSVRGVHTDTQYF
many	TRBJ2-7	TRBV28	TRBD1	TGTGCCAGCAGTACGGGGACAGGCTCCTACGAGCAGTACTTC	CASSTGTGSYEQYF
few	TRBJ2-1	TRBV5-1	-	TGCGCCAGCAGCTTGATGCAGGGATCCTACAATGAGCAGTTCTTC	CASSLMQGSYNEQFF
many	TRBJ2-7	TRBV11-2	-	TGTGCCAGCAGCTTAGGGTCAGAGTACTACGAGCAGTACTTC	CASSLGSEYYEQYF
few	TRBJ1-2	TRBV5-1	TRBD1	TGCGCCAGCAGCTCCATACAGGGGGCCGATGGCTACACCTTC	CASSSIQGADGYTF
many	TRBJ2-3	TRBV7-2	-	TGTGCCAGCAGCTCGAACTACTGGGCCACCGATGCAGATACGCAGTATTTT	CASSSNYWATDADTQYF
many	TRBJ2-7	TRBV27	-	TGTGCCAGCAGTGGCTTAGCGGCCAAAGGCTACGAGCAGTACTTC	CASSGLAAKGYEQYF
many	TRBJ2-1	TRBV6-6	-	TGTGCCAGCAGTCTGAAGGGGACTGAGCAGTTCTTC	CASSLKGTEQFF
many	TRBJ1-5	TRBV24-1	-	TGTGCCACCTCCTTGGGGGCGCGGGCCCAGCATTTT	CATSLGARAQHF
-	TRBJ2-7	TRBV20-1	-	TGCAGTGCTCGCGGGCGCTCCTACGAGCAGTACTTC	CSARGRSYEQYF
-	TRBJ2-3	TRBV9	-	TGTGCCAGCAGCGTAGGTCGTCCTCATACGCAGTATTTT	CASSVGRPHTQYF
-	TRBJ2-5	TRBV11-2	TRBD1	TGTGCCAGCAGCTTAACCCCAAGGGGGCCTCAAGAGACCCAGTACTTC	CASSLTPRGPQETQYF
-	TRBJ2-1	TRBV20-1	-	TGCAGTGCTAGTTTCAGCGGGTCCTCCTACAATGAGCAGTTCTTC	CSASFSGSSYNEQFF
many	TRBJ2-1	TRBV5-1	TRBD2	TGCGCCAGCACACCGACCCAGACTAGCCGGATTTACAATGAGCAGTTCTTC	CASTPTQTSRIYNEQFF
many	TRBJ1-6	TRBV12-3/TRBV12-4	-	TGTGCCAGCAGTTTCTTTGGCTCACCCCTCCACTTT	CASSFFGSPLHF
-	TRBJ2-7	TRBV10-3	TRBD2	TGTGCCACCCAACGGACTAGCGGTTACGAGCAGTACTTC	CATQRTSGYEQYF
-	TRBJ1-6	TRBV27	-	TGTGCCAGCAGTTCATCGGGGGCTTTAAGTTCACCCCTCCACTTT	CASSSSGALSSPLHF
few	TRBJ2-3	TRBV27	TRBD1	TGTGCCAGCAGTTTAATTGGACAGGGTGACACAGATACGCAGTATTTT	CASSLIGQGDTDTQYF
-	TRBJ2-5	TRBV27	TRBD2	TGTGCCAGCAGTTTCCAGCCCGGACTAGCGTGGAGGGGGGAGACCCAGTACTTC	CASSFQPGLAWRGETQYF
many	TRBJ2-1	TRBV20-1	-	TGCAGTGCCACCTCGCCCGTGTGGGGCTACAATGAGCAGTTCTTC	CSATSPVWGYNEQFF
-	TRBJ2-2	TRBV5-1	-	TGCGCCAGCAGCTTGCCGACCGGGACCCACACCGGGGAGCTGTTTTTT	CASSLPTGTHTGELFF
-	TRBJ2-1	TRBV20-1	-	TGCAGTGCTCTCCTGGGGAGTTTCTACAATGAGCAGTTCTTC	CSALLGSFYNEQFF